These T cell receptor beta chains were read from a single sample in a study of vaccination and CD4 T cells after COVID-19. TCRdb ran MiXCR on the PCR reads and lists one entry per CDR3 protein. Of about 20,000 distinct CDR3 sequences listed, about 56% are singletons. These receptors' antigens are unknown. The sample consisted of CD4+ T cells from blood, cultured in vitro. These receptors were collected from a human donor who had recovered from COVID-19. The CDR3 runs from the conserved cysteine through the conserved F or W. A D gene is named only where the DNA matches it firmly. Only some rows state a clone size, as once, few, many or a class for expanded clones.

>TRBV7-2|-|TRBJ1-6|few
TGTGCCAGCAGCTTAGTGGGGACTTCGAATTCACCCCTCCACTTT
CASSLVGTSNSPLHF
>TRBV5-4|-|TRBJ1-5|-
TGTGCCAGCAGCTTGGCCGGGGATCAGCCCCAGCATTTT
CASSLAGDQPQHF
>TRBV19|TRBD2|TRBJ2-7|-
TGTGCCAGTAGTGTGAGCGGGGGTAATGAGCAGTACTTC
CASSVSGGNEQYF
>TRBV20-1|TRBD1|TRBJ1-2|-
TGCAGTGCTGAACAGGGGCAGAACTATGGCTACACCTTC
CSAEQGQNYGYTF
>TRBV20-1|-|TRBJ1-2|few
TGCAGTGCCTCAAGGGTGGACTATGGCTACACCTTC
CSASRVDYGYTF
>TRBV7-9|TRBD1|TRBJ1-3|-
TGTGCCAGCAGCTTTGTGAGGGGGCGAGAAGACCTATCTGGAAACACCATATATTTT
CASSFVRGREDLSGNTIYF
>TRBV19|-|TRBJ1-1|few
TGTGCCAGTAGTCCATCTCCTGGGAGGTCGAACACTGAAGCTTTCTTT
CASSPSPGRSNTEAFF
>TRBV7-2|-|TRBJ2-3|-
TGTGCCAGCAGCTTACGGCCAGCCTCTAGCACAGATACGCAGTATTTT
CASSLRPASSTDTQYF
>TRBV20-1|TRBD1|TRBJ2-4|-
TGCAGTGTTCTCCCGGACAGGGGGCTGAAAAACATTCAGTACTTC
CSVLPDRGLKNIQYF
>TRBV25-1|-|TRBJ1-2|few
TGTGCCAGCACCGCGGGGGACTATGGCTACACCTTC
CASTAGDYGYTF
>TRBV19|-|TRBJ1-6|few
TGTGCCAGGCCCACAGGGATGGGTAATTCACCCCTCCACTTT
CARPTGMGNSPLHF
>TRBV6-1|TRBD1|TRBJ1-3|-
TGTGCCAGCAGGCGGACAGGGAACTCTGGAAACACCATATATTTT
CASRRTGNSGNTIYF
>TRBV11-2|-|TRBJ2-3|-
TGTGCCAGCAGCTTCTCTCCTAGCACAGATACGCAGTATTTT
CASSFSPSTDTQYF
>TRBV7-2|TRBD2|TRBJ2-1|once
TGTGCCAGCAGCTTAGTGGGGACTAGCGGGAATGAGCAGTTCTTC
CASSLVGTSGNEQFF
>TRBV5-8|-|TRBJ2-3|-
TGTGCCAGCAGCTTGGGGGGCGGTGGCACAGATACGCAGTATTTT
CASSLGGGGTDTQYF
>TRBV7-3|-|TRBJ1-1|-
TGTGCCAGCAGCTCAACAGGGCAGGGCGAAGCTTTCTTT
CASSSTGQGEAFF
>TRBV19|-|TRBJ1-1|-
TGTGCCAGTAGAAGAGCGATGAACACTGAAGCTTTCTTT
CASRRAMNTEAFF
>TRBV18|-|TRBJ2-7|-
TGTGCCAGCTCACCGGGGACCCCAGGGGCCTACGAGCAGTACTTC
CASSPGTPGAYEQYF
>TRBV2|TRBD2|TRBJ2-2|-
TGTGCCAGCAGTGGTCGTAGCGGGAGCATGGCGGGGGAGCTGTTTTTT
CASSGRSGSMAGELFF
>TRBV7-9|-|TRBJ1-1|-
TGTGCCAGCAGCTTATCAGGGTTAATGAACACTGAAGCTTTCTTT
CASSLSGLMNTEAFF
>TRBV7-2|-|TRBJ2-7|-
TGTGCCAGCAGCTTAGATATAGGAACCTACGAGCAGTACTTC
CASSLDIGTYEQYF
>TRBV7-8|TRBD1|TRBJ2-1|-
TGTGCCAGCAGCTACGGGACAGGGCGCTTTGATGAGCAGTTCTTC
CASSYGTGRFDEQFF
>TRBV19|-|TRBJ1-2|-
TGTGCCAGTACGGATTTAGGGGCGCCCGGCTACACCTTC
CASTDLGAPGYTF
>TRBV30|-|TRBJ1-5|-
TGTGCCTGGAGCACGGGCCGCAATCAGCCCCAGCATTTT
CAWSTGRNQPQHF
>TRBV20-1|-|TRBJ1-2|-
TGCAGTGCTAGCAGGGGAAACTATGGCTACACCTTC
CSASRGNYGYTF
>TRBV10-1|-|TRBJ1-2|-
TGCGCCAGCGCAAGGGGGTCTAGGAACTATGGCTACACCTTC
CASARGSRNYGYTF
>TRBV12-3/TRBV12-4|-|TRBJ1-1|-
TGTGCCAGCAGTTTATACAGGGACCAATCGAACACTGAAGCTTTCTTT
CASSLYRDQSNTEAFF
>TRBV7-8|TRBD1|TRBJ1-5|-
TGTGCCAGCAGCCCCTCCGGGACAGGCAATCAGCCCCAGCATTTT
CASSPSGTGNQPQHF
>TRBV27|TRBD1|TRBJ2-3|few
TGTGCCAGCAGTTTATTAGGGGGCCCACGAGGTCCAGATACGCAGTATTTT
CASSLLGGPRGPDTQYF
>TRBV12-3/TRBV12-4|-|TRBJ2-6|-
TGTGCCAGCAGTGATAGGTTGTCTGGGGCCAACGTCCTGACTTTC
CASSDRLSGANVLTF
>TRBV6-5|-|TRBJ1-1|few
TGTGCCAGCAGTTACTACGGGCAGGGCGACACTGAAGCTTTCTTT
CASSYYGQGDTEAFF
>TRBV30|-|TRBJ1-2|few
TGTGCCTGGCACGGGCGTAACTATGGCTACACCTTC
CAWHGRNYGYTF
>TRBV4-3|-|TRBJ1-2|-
TGCGCCAGCAGCCAGGACCCCACAGGGTACGGTGGCTACACCTTC
CASSQDPTGYGGYTF
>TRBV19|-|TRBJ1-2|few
TGTGCCAGTAGTAGGCTAAAAACCTTTGGCTACACCTTC
CASSRLKTFGYTF
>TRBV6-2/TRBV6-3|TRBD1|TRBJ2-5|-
TGTGCCAGCAGAGGGACAGGGAGAGAGACCCAGTACTTC
CASRGTGRETQYF
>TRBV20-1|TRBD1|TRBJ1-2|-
TGCAGTGCGGCGGACAGGGCATACTATGGCTACACCTTC
CSAADRAYYGYTF
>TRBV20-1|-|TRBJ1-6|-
TGCAGTGCTAGAGGGCCCGGAGGATCCTCACCCCTCCACTTT
CSARGPGGSSPLHF
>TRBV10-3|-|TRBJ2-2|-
TGTGCCACCCGAGAGGGGCCGGGGACCGGGGAGCTGTTTTTT
CATREGPGTGELFF
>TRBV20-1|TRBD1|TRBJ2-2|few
TGCAGTGCTACGGGACAGTCCACCGGGGAGCTGTTTTTT
CSATGQSTGELFF
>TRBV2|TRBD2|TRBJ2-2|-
TGTGCCAGCAGTGAACGGGGAGCGGGACCCGGGGAGCTGTTTTTT
CASSERGAGPGELFF
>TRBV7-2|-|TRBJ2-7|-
TGTGCCAGCAGTCCCCTGAGGGGGGCCTACGAGCAGTACTTC
CASSPLRGAYEQYF
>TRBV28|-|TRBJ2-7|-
TGTGCCAGCACCTTAGGTTGGGGCGCCTCCTACGAGCAGTACTTC
CASTLGWGASYEQYF
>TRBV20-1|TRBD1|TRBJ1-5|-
TGCAGTGCAACCCCCTGGCAGGGGGCGGATCAGCCCCAGCATTTT
CSATPWQGADQPQHF
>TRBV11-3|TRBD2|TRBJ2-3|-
TGTGCCAGCAGCTTGGGCGGGGGGGCAGATACGCAGTATTTT
CASSLGGGADTQYF
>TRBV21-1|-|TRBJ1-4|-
TGTGCCAGCAGCAAAGAGGAAAAACTGTTTTTT
CASSKEEKLFF
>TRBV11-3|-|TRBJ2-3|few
TGTGCCAGCAGCCCCCGACTAGGCCCCACAGATACGCAGTATTTT
CASSPRLGPTDTQYF
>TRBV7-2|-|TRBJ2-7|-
TGTGCCAGCAGCCCCGACAACGGACCCTACGAGCAGTACTTC
CASSPDNGPYEQYF
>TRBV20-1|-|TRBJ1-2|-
TGCAGTGCTAAAAGTGGTGTGAGCTATGGCTACACCTTC
CSAKSGVSYGYTF
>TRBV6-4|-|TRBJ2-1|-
TGTGCCAGCAGCCCGGGTCTCGAGGCCAATGAGCAGTTCTTC
CASSPGLEANEQFF
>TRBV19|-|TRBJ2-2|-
TGTGCCAGTATAGGGTGGGGTACGAACACCGGAGAGCTGTTTTTT
CASIGWGTNTGELFF
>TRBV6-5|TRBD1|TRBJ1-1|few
TGTGCCAGCAGTTACTCGACAGGGACTGAAGCTTTCTTT
CASSYSTGTEAFF
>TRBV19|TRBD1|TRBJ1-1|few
TGTGCCACCTTACGACAGGGAGTTTACACTGAAGCTTTCTTT
CATLRQGVYTEAFF